What follows are 2 T cell receptor beta chains derived from one specimen sequenced in a study of OX40 agonist ivuxolimab in advanced cancers. Measured with immunoSEQ multiplex PCR; TCRdb has only the in-frame clones, and not every one. The table shows over 55,000 clones, with about 79% occurring only once. Here the sequenced sample was CD4+ or CD8+ T cells sorted from blood, taken in a trial of the OX40 agonist ivuxolimab. Every receptor here comes from an adult with an advanced solid tumor such as melanoma, head and neck, liver or kidney cancer.

The genes are TRBV19 and TRBJ1-3; D remains unclear. This CDR3 contains 14 residues. V lost 3 bases, J lost 0 bases, and 6 bases lay in between. Germline V gene data show CDR1 as LNHDA and CDR2 as SQIVND (reference sequence). The CDR3 protein is CASSISLSGNTIYF. CDR3 bases: TGTGCCAGTAGTATTTCTCTCTCTGGAAACACCATATATTTT.

The V gene is TRBV28, the J gene TRBJ1-1, with no clear D. Trimming cost V 3 bases and J 5 bases, with 10 bases left between them. This CDR3 is 13 amino acids long. Germline V gene data show CDR1 as MDHEN and CDR2 as SYDVKM. Here the CDR3 reads CASSFPPGTEAFF. The DNA for the CDR3 is TGTGCCAGCAGTTTCCCACCCGGGACTGAAGCTTTCTTT.